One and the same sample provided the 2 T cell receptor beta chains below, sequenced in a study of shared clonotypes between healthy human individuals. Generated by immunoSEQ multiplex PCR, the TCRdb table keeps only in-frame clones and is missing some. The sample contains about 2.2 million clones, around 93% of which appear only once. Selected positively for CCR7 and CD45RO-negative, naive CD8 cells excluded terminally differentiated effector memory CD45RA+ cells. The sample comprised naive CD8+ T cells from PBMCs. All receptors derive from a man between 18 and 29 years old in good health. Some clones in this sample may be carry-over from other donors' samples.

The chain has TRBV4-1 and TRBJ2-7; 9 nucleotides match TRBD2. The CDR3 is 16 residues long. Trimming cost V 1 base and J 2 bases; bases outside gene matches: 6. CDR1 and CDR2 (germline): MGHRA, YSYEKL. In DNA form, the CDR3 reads TGCGCCAGCAGCCAAGGAACTAGCGGGCACACCTACGAGCAGTACTTC. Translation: CASSQGTSGHTYEQYF.

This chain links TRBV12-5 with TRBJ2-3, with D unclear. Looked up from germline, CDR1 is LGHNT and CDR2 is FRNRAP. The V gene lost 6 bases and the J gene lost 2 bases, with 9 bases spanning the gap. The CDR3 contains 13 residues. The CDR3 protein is CASGSDLTDTQYF. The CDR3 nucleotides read TGTGCTAGTGGGAGTGATCTCACAGATACGCAGTATTTT.